This T cell receptor (beta chain) was profiled in a study of CD8+CD57+ T cells in acquired aplastic anemia. Study-level background: Average DNA yield from sorted CD4+ and CD8+ cells was about 3 ug. There were 10 million to 12 million reads, on average, for CD4+ cells from healthy donors.

Study-level results: Sharing between patients and controls was observed for over 25 CD8+ CDR3 sequences. Patients versus controls showed no significant CD8+ Simpson's diversity difference.

It was genomic DNA that served as the template for profiling TCR beta VDJ and CDR3. Via MiXCR, TCRdb re-called the reads, giving one row per CDR3 protein. The table records about 220,000 distinct CDR3 sequences, about a third of them present only once. Notes on this clonotype: As yet, its antigen is unknown. A much bigger clone sits one base away, suggesting this may be a read error.

The clonotype originates from a human donor in good health, serving as a control. Sequencing was done on a sample of sorted CD4+, CD8+, or CD8+CD57+ T cells (not recorded which) from PBMCs.

CDR3 DNA sequence: TGCGCCAGCAGCTTGCGGGGCAAGGGATGGGTGAACACTGAAGCTTTCTTT. Protein product: CASSLRGKGWVNTEAFF. J is TRBJ1-1 and V is TRBV5-1, with TRBD1 as a possible D gene (5 bases). CDR3 length equals 17 residues. Germline-derived CDR1 and CDR2 are SGHRS and YFSETQ. V dropped 1 base and J dropped 0 bases, with 16 bases sitting between them.